These 4 T cell receptor beta chains came from one sample sequenced in a study of regulatory T cells in long-lasting Graves disease (dated by TCRdb to the early 2020s). Library preparation employed multiplex PCR. The listed sequencing device is Illumina HiSeq 4000. iRepertoire HTBI primers and Arm-PCR amplification of CDR3 regions were used to construct TCR beta libraries. TCRdb trimmed the raw reads at Q25, called clones with MiXCR and kept productive beta chains. Every CDR3 protein is listed once, alongside the most common genes and DNA of its rows. For this sample there are hundreds of thousands of distinct CDR3 sequences; approximately 15% appear just once. 8% to 10% of the sample rests with the top ten. The time point label, as the study defines it: newly diagnosed GD, antithyroid drugs for less than 3 months. RNA was extracted from PBMCs in TRIzol for both TCR sequencing and RNA sequencing. This sample was shared with a second study, whose subject was T cells in Graves' hyperthyroidism and ophthalmopathy.

This material consisted of peripheral blood mononuclear cells (PBMCs), taken at new diagnosis, from a patient treated with antithyroid drugs. Source of these receptors: a man between 25 and 39 years old with Graves disease. Donor details come from another sample of the same person, matched by shared clones.

V gene TRBV29-1 combines with J gene TRBJ1-3; D is ambiguous. The germline V and J ends were trimmed by 1 base and 0 bases, with 7 bases remaining between them. The CDR3 covers 14 residues. Germline loops: CDR1 SQVTM, CDR2 ANQGSEA. The CDR3 bases are TGCAGCGTTGAAGGGGTCCGCTCTGGAAACACCATATATTTT. This encodes CSVEGVRSGNTIYF.

This rearrangement joins TRBV20-1 to TRBJ1-5; 7 bases align to TRBD1. Germline V lookup: CDR1 DFQATT, CDR2 SNEGSKA (reference sequence). The ends lost 4 bases at V and 6 bases at J; junction bases unmatched: 12. CDR3 length equals 15 residues. CDR3 in amino acids: CSAKTGTAGVQPQHF. The CDR3 bases are TGCAGTGCTAAGACCGGGACAGCCGGGGTTCAGCCCCAGCATTTT.

This clonotype was counted at least ten times. The chain links TRBV20-1 to TRBJ2-5; TRBD2 matches at 13 bases. V was pared by 4 bases and J by 5 bases, with 10 bases of the junction left unmatched. CDR1 is DFQATT and CDR2 is SNEGSKA in the germline V gene (reference sequence). The CDR3 length is 16 residues. The CDR3 region is CSATRTSGSIGETQYF. CDR3 DNA: TGCAGTGCTACCCGGACTAGCGGGAGTATTGGGGAGACCCAGTACTTC.

This clonotype has a handful of counts. Sequence at one end of the junction differs from germline and may be a read error. V and J are TRBV12-3 or TRBV12-4 and TRBJ1-3, with unresolved D. The CDR3 sequence is 17 residues long. CDR3 nucleotide sequence: TGTGCCGGCAGTTTACAAGCGGGGAAGGGCCATGGAAACACCATATATTTT. This gives the protein CAGSLQAGKGHGNTIYF.